The entry below describes one TCR beta chain. Its target is not known. The sample originates from a study of siplizumab effects on memory and regulatory T cells. Study-wide findings and caveats: The alloreactive clones that mapped to unstimulated subsets made up only a minor fraction. Proliferating siplizumab-culture Tregs lacked confirmation of suppressive function. Contribution to the alloresponse seemed major for naive T cells, which also seemed more diverse than memory cells.

Germline lookup yields CDR1 SGHTS and CDR2 YDEGEE. CDR3 length: 16 residues. Trimming cost V 0 bases and J 5 bases; bases outside gene matches: 7. The assay was immunoSEQ multiplex PCR, and TCRdb's table has in-frame clones only and misses some. The sample gives about 100,000 clones, roughly 92% of which show up once; roughly 0.6% is in the top ten. Sequencing input: Tregs sorted from blood. This sequence originates from a human donor in good health. This chain connects TRBV5-8 to TRBJ2-2; TRBD1 aligns across 7 bases. As DNA, the CDR3 is TGTGCCAGCAGCTTGGACAGGGGCGCAAGGACCGGGGAGCTGTTTTTT. It encodes CASSLDRGARTGELFF.